This T cell receptor beta chain was observed in a study of cytotoxic CD8 clonotypes in ibrutinib-treated CLL. V shed 6 bases, J shed 7 bases, and the junction held 7 bases outside the gene matches. Germline-derived CDR1 and CDR2 are SQVTM and ANQGSEA. The CDR3 has 13 residues. This clone was seen a few times. Target depth was 1 in 200,000 to 1 in 1 million T cells, about 10x per clonotype. Repertoires were generated with immunoSEQ multiplex PCR, while TCRdb's copy carries only in-frame clones and drops some. Among roughly 190,000 clones listed, over 60% were seen once. This sample comprised PBMCs, obtained after 24 months of ibrutinib treatment. This TCR was recovered from a human donor with chronic lymphocytic leukemia. The rearrangement uses TRBV29-1 and TRBJ1-4; 8 bases are shared with TRBD1. CDR3 bases: TGCAGCGTCGGACAGGGAGGTAGTGAAAAACTGTTTTTT. Residues: CSVGQGGSEKLFF.